These 20 T cell receptor beta chains came from one sample sequenced in a study of vaccination and CD4 T cells after COVID-19. Their antigens remain unidentified. Time point: late sampling 161 to 241 days after vaccination in three convalescent patients. Regarding treatment: approximately 9-day PBMC culture with coronavirus spike peptide pools or control peptides (ViraFEST assay). Cultured CD4+ T cell DNA underwent sequencing with the Oncomine TCR Beta short-read assay. TCRdb reprocessed the PCR reads with MiXCR, giving one entry per CDR3 protein. The sample yields around 25,000 distinct CDR3 sequences, around 30% seen once. The material sequenced was CD4+ T cells from blood, cultured in vitro, taken about 7 months after SARS-CoV-2 vaccination. The receptors were sampled from a human donor who had recovered from COVID-19.

The rearrangement joins TRBV5-4 to TRBJ2-4, with 7 positions matching TRBD1. The germline CDR1 and CDR2 sequences are SGHNT and YYREEE (reference sequence). CDR3 length: 13 amino acids. V lost 4 bases, J lost 8 bases, and 6 bases stayed unmatched. This CDR3 reads CASSTQGKDIQYF. Written as DNA, the CDR3 is TGTGCCAGCAGCACACAGGGGAAGGACATTCAGTACTTC.

This rearrangement joins TRBV20-1 to TRBJ2-5; 9 nucleotides match TRBD2. The CDR3 covers 16 residues. CDR1 and CDR2 from the germline V gene are DFQATT and SNEGSKA (reference sequence). V was clipped by 0 bases and J by 5 bases; unmatched bases: 10. CDR3 sequence reads: CSARDRGGRATETQYF. The CDR3 nucleotides are TGCAGTGCTAGAGATCGGGGCGGGAGGGCTACTGAGACCCAGTACTTC.

The V gene is TRBV18, the J gene TRBJ2-3, with 7 bases lining up with TRBD2. The CDR3 totals 14 residues. After removal of 6 bases from V and 4 bases from J, the junction contained 7 bases not matched to a gene. Germline V gene data show CDR1 as KGHSH and CDR2 as LQKENI. CDR3 region: CASSPRTRSDTQYF. The CDR3 DNA follows: TGTGCCAGCTCCCCCAGGACTAGATCAGATACGCAGTATTTT. The entire variable domain, with the rest obtained from reference TRBV18 and TRBJ2-3, is as follows: NAGVMQNPRHLVRRRGQEARLRCSPMKGHSHVYWYRQLPEEGLKFMVYLQKENIIDESGMPKERFSAEFPKEGPSILRIQQVVRGDSAAYFCASSPRTRSDTQYFGPGTRLTVL.

In this sample, this clonotype turned up a few times. The chain links TRBV6-1 to TRBJ2-5; no definite D call. CDR1 is MNHNS, CDR2 SASEGT, per germline. Trimming cost V 6 bases and J 4 bases, with 12 bases left between them. CDR3 length: 13 residues. CDR3 nucleotides: TGTGCCAGCAGATTTAGCCTAGGAGAGACCCAGTACTTC. It codes for CASRFSLGETQYF.

This chain uses TRBV20-1 with TRBJ2-6; D is perhaps TRBD1 or TRBD2 (5 bases each). CDR1 and CDR2 from the germline V gene are DFQATT and SNEGSKA (reference sequence). CDR3 length: 15 amino acids. The V end was cut by 1 base, the J end by 0 bases, with 7 bases between. The CDR3 DNA follows: TGCAGTGCTAGAGTGGGGACCTCTGGGGCCAACGTCCTGACTTTC. Translating it yields CSARVGTSGANVLTF.

This clonotype showed up just a few times. The rearrangement uses TRBV20-1 and TRBJ2-3; 7 bases agree with TRBD2. J lost 4 bases, V lost 4 bases, and 17 bases had no gene match. The CDR3 spans 17 residues. Per germline, CDR1 DFQATT and CDR2 SNEGSKA (reference sequence). The CDR3 loop reads CSANRQKGLVNPDTQYF. The CDR3 DNA reads TGCAGTGCTAACCGCCAAAAAGGACTAGTCAACCCAGATACGCAGTATTTT.

This clonotype occurred once. The chain carries TRBV5-1 and TRBJ1-1; 10 bases are a match to TRBD1. This CDR3 is 15 amino acids long. After removal of 4 bases from V and 8 bases from J, the junction contained 11 bases not matched to a gene. CDR1 and CDR2 from the germline V gene are SGHRS and YFSETQ. CDR3 in amino acids: CASSPGQGRGAEAFF. The CDR3 DNA is TGCGCCAGCAGCCCGGGACAGGGGCGGGGGGCCGAAGCTTTCTTT.

V gene TRBV6-2 or TRBV6-3 combines with J gene TRBJ2-7; 7 positions match TRBD2. This CDR3 contains 15 residues. V was clipped by 1 base and J by 6 bases; unmatched bases: 9. Germline V gives CDR1 MNHEY, CDR2 SVGEGT. CDR3 sequence reads: CASSYFGGRSGEQYF. The CDR3 coding sequence is TGTGCCAGCAGTTACTTCGGCGGGAGATCCGGCGAGCAGTACTTC.

The rearrangement links TRBV4-2 to TRBJ1-2; D is uncertain. Germline-derived CDR1 and CDR2 are LGHNA and YNFKEQ. The V end was cut by 0 bases, the J end by 5 bases, with 10 bases between. CDR3 length: 14 amino acids. In DNA form, the CDR3 reads TGTGCCAGCAGCCAAGATCTGGGTTCTTATGGCTACACCTTC. It translates to CASSQDLGSYGYTF.

The chain joins TRBV6-2 or TRBV6-3 to TRBJ2-3; maybe TRBD1 (5 bases). This CDR3 region has 14 residues. V gave up 7 bases and J gave up 2 bases, with 13 bases separating them. Looked up from germline, CDR1 is MNHEY and CDR2 is SVGEGT. The CDR3 nucleotides read TGTGCCAGCAAGGGCAGGGTAAACACAGATACGCAGTATTTT. Protein product: CASKGRVNTDTQYF.

V is TRBV7-3 and J is TRBJ2-3, with 7 nucleotides matching TRBD1. Germline-derived CDR1 and CDR2 are SGHTA and FQGTGA. This CDR3 has 15 residues. V gave up 4 bases and J gave up 2 bases; unmatched junction bases: 6. Written as DNA, the CDR3 is TGTGCCAGCAGCTCACTGACAGGGCTCACAGATACGCAGTATTTT. It yields the protein CASSSLTGLTDTQYF.

V is TRBV28 and J is TRBJ1-1, with 10 positions matching TRBD1. Germline CDR1 and CDR2: MDHEN and SYDVKM. The ends lost 5 bases at V and 0 bases at J; junction bases unmatched: 6. The CDR3 spans 16 residues. CDR3 coding DNA: TGTGCCAGCAGTGTCGGGACAGGGGCAATGAACACTGAAGCTTTCTTT. This gives the protein CASSVGTGAMNTEAFF.

DNA of the CDR3: TGCAGTGCCAGCAAACAGGACTACGAGCAGTACTTC. This gives the protein CSASKQDYEQYF. The chain employs TRBV20-1 and TRBJ2-7, with D maybe TRBD1 (5 bases). This CDR3 has 12 residues. V was pared by 6 bases and J by 3 bases, with 12 bases between. Germline V CDR1 and CDR2: DFQATT, SNEGSKA (reference sequence).

This clonotype was counted between two and nine times. V is TRBV20-1 and J is TRBJ1-1, with D perhaps matching TRBD1 (6 bases). Trimming took 7 bases from V and 11 from J, leaving 20 bases between them. This CDR3 is built from 12 residues. Germline V lookup: CDR1 DFQATT, CDR2 SNEGSKA (reference sequence). The CDR3 DNA is TGCAGTGTTGGGGGGCGGACCGGGTGGGCTTTCTTT. This sequence encodes CSVGGRTGWAFF.

Only a few counts were recorded for this clonotype. The V and J genes are TRBV7-9 and TRBJ2-3; TRBD2 aligns across 9 bases. V shed 5 bases and J 4 bases; nucleotides not matched to a gene: 4. This CDR3 comprises 14 residues. Germline CDR1 is SEHNR and CDR2 is FQNEAQ (reference sequence). Here the CDR3 reads CASSQTSGSDTQYF. CDR3 nucleotide sequence: TGTGCCAGCAGCCAAACTAGCGGGTCAGATACGCAGTATTTT.

This clonotype was counted between two and nine times. V gene TRBV6-5 combines with J gene TRBJ1-5; 8 positions agree with TRBD1. CDR1 and CDR2 from the germline V gene are MNHEY and SVGAGI. CDR3 length: 15 residues. V trimming: 0 bases; J trimming: 5 bases; junction bases outside the gene matches: 3. The CDR3 nucleotides read TGTGCCAGCAGTTACTCGGGACAGGCCGATCAGCCCCAGCATTTT. Residues: CASSYSGQADQPQHF.

The chain employs TRBV12-3 or TRBV12-4 and TRBJ1-1, with D possibly TRBD1 on 5 matching bases. Trimming stripped 0 bases from V and 3 bases from J, with 5 bases between. The CDR3 sequence is 13 residues long. In DNA, the CDR3 is TGTGCCAGCAGTTTAGCAGGGGACACTGAAGCTTTCTTT. It specifies CASSLAGDTEAFF.

V usage is TRBV7-2 and J usage is TRBJ2-1, with D perhaps TRBD2 (6 bases). Trimming stripped 0 bases from V and 14 bases from J, with 14 bases between. The CDR3 has 13 residues. Germline values: CDR1 SGHTA, CDR2 FQGNSA. The CDR3, as DNA: TGTGCCAGCAGCTTAGCGTCAGTAGCGGAGAAGTTCTTC. This translates into CASSLASVAEKFF.

This clonotype appeared a few times. This chain uses TRBV10-3 with TRBJ2-1, with 8 bases identical to TRBD1. The CDR3 extends over 12 amino acids. The ends lost 11 bases at V and 7 bases at J; junction bases unmatched: 7. Germline CDR1 and CDR2: ENHRY and SYGVKD. CDR3 amino acids: CACRGLGNEQFF. In nucleotides, the CDR3 is TGTGCCTGCAGGGGGCTCGGGAATGAGCAGTTCTTC.

The chain uses TRBV6-1 and TRBJ2-2; D gene ambiguous. Germline assignment: CDR1 MNHNS and CDR2 SASEGT. Trimming pared 8 bases from V and 0 bases from J, leaving 7 bases between. The CDR3 totals 13 residues. The CDR3 reads CASGAANTGELFF. The CDR3 DNA reads as TGTGCCAGCGGAGCTGCGAACACCGGGGAGCTGTTTTTT.